The 3 T cell receptor beta chains in this list originate from one sample, sequenced in a study of beta chain features in type 1 diabetes. Isolated RNA was reverse transcribed in full, so expressed TCRB transcripts were sequenced. This table comes from immunoSEQ multiplex PCR, and its TCRdb copy is limited to in-frame clones, with some not included. The table lists about 240,000 clones, roughly 30% of them singletons. The sequencing input was central memory CD4+ T cells from blood. These receptors were taken from a man younger than 40 in good health.

This clone was observed a few times. The chain couples TRBV29-1 to TRBJ2-3, with TRBD2 matching 7 bases. CDR1 and CDR2 from the germline V gene are SQVTM and ANQGSEA. J was trimmed by 4 bases and V by 4 bases; bases with no gene match: 2. The CDR3 loop spans 12 amino acids. The CDR3 here is CSVVGGADTQYF. The CDR3 DNA follows: TGCAGCGTTGTTGGGGGGGCAGATACGCAGTATTTT.

This clone was observed a handful of times. The CDR3: CATSLIKRNEQFF. The CDR3 region has the DNA TGTGCCACCAGCTTAATCAAGCGCAATGAGCAGTTCTTC. J is TRBJ2-1 and V is TRBV15, with D hard to call. The germline gives CDR1 LNHNV, CDR2 YYDKDF (reference sequence). This CDR3 has 13 amino acids. V dropped 5 bases and J dropped 6 bases, with 11 bases sitting between them.

The chain has TRBV28 and TRBJ2-3, with TRBD2 identical over 10 bases. Germline V gene data show CDR1 as MDHEN and CDR2 as SYDVKM. The CDR3 contains 14 residues. V dropped 2 bases and J dropped 5; count of bases not matched to a gene: 1. CDR3 DNA: TGTGCCAGCAGTTTACTAGCGGGGGAAGATACGCAGTATTTT. Its translation is CASSLLAGEDTQYF.